Listed below are T cell receptor beta chains from one sample, sequenced in a study of cytomegalovirus exposure and HLA in healthy donors. Sequencing was performed with immunoSEQ multiplex PCR; in TCRdb, only in-frame clones are kept and a portion is missing. This sample has about 130,000 clones; around 80% occur once, and the top ten carry 6.5% to 8%. Source material: PBMCs. The receptors come from a man aged 40-49 years in good health and CMV-seropositive. Both conserved end residues are part of each CDR3. The order of the fields is D gene, V gene, J gene, clone size, CDR3 protein, CDR3 DNA. D genes are given only for firm matches. Clone size appears in some rows only: once, few, many, or a class for an expanded clone.

TRBD2	TRBV18	TRBJ2-2	once	CASSETGGNTGELFF	TGTGCCAGCTCAGAGACGGGAGGGAACACCGGGGAGCTGTTTTTT
-	TRBV29-1	TRBJ2-5	-	CSVPGQGRKTQYF	TGCAGCGTTCCCGGGCAGGGGAGAAAGACCCAGTACTTC
-	TRBV15	TRBJ1-2	once	CATSETYGDGYTF	TGTGCCACCAGCGAAACTTACGGGGATGGCTACACCTTC
TRBD1	TRBV4-1	TRBJ2-7	-	CASSQEGQGANEQYF	TGCGCCAGCAGCCAAGAAGGACAGGGGGCCAACGAGCAGTACTTC
-	TRBV4-3	TRBJ2-7	-	CASSQEGDRSFEQYF	TGCGCCAGCAGCCAAGAAGGAGACAGGTCCTTCGAGCAGTACTTC
-	TRBV29-1	TRBJ1-4	-	CSVEQGNGDEKLFF	TGCAGCGTTGAACAGGGAAACGGAGATGAAAAACTGTTTTTT
-	TRBV5-1	TRBJ1-3	-	CASSSPSGNTIYF	TGCGCCAGCAGCTCCCCCTCCGGAAACACCATATATTTT
-	TRBV7-9	TRBJ1-1	-	CASGGTAEAFF	TGTGCCAGCGGGGGGACGGCTGAAGCTTTCTTT
-	TRBV19	TRBJ1-2	-	CASSRVFAGRPSYTF	TGTGCCAGTAGTAGGGTTTTCGCGGGACGACCTTCCTACACCTTC
TRBD2	TRBV7-3	TRBJ2-5	-	CASSSGTSGNQETQYF	TGTGCCAGCAGCTCTGGGACTAGCGGAAACCAAGAGACCCAGTACTTC
-	TRBV6-1	TRBJ1-6	few	CASILLESGSPLHF	TGTGCCAGCATTTTACTGGAGAGTGGCTCACCCCTCCACTTT
-	TRBV10-1	TRBJ1-5	-	CASSEYGFQPQHF	TGCGCCAGCAGTGAGTACGGGTTTCAGCCCCAGCATTTT
TRBD2	TRBV6-1	TRBJ2-3	few	CASVLLAGGTDTQYF	TGTGCCAGCGTACTACTAGCGGGAGGCACAGATACGCAGTATTTT
TRBD1	TRBV11-2	TRBJ2-1	-	CASIGGPWGGAYNEQFF	TGTGCCAGCATAGGGGGCCCGTGGGGTGGTGCCTACAATGAGCAGTTCTTC
-	TRBV5-1	TRBJ1-1	-	CASSLRGGGTEAFF	TGCGCCAGCAGCTTGAGGGGAGGAGGCACTGAAGCTTTCTTT
-	TRBV5-1	TRBJ2-3	-	CASRLGGTGADTQYF	TGCGCCAGCAGACTGGGGGGAACGGGCGCAGATACGCAGTATTTT
-	TRBV13	TRBJ1-1	-	CASSLSSRGEAFF	TGTGCCAGCAGCCTAAGTAGCAGGGGTGAAGCTTTCTTT
TRBD1	TRBV5-1	TRBJ2-1	once	CASSLEDRAYNEQFF	TGCGCCAGCAGCTTAGAGGACAGGGCCTACAATGAGCAGTTCTTC
-	TRBV6-5	TRBJ1-6	-	CASRRTSYNSPLHF	TGTGCCAGCCGAAGGACATCCTATAATTCACCCCTCCACTTT
TRBD2	TRBV5-1	TRBJ2-7	-	CASSLSGGRHEQYF	TGCGCCAGCAGCTTGTCGGGAGGGCGGCACGAGCAGTACTTC
TRBD2	TRBV7-9	TRBJ2-2	-	CASSLGLAGEFDTGELFF	TGTGCCAGCAGCTTAGGACTAGCGGGAGAATTCGACACCGGGGAGCTGTTTTTT
-	TRBV27	TRBJ1-5	-	CASSLSRGFQPQHF	TGTGCCAGCAGTTTAAGTCGGGGGTTTCAGCCCCAGCATTTT